Shown below are 30 T cell receptor beta chains from a single sample sequenced in a study of regulatory and conventional T cells in RAG deficiency. Using immunoSEQ multiplex PCR, the repertoire was profiled, and TCRdb retains in-frame clones only, with some absent. Among roughly 20,000 clones, 87% were seen once, and the ten largest hold 1.4%. Blood CD4+ CD25-high CD127-low regulatory T cells supplied the genomic DNA template. Another study also made use of these data, one on regulatory T cells. That study adds: Amplification used 52 TRBV primers and 13 TRBJ primers.

The specimen sequenced was Tregs sorted from blood. Every receptor here comes from a human donor in good health.

This rearrangement joins TRBV2 to TRBJ2-5, with D possibly TRBD2 on 5 matching bases. CDR3 size: 13 residues. The germline V and J ends were trimmed by 6 bases and 7 bases, with 15 bases remaining between them. Per germline, CDR1 SNHLY and CDR2 FYNNEI. The CDR3 region is CASRGGQIATQYF. Here the CDR3 DNA reads TGTGCCAGCAGGGGCGGGCAGATTGCGACCCAGTACTTC. The entire variable domain, with the rest obtained from reference TRBV2 and TRBJ2-5, is as follows: EPEVTQTPSHQVTQMGQEVILRCVPISNHLYFYWYRQILGQKVEFLVSFYNNEISEKSEIFDDQFSVERPDGSNFTLKIRSTKLEDSAMYFCASRGGQIATQYFGPGTRLLVL.

This chain connects TRBV6-1 to TRBJ2-7; 9 nucleotides agree with TRBD2. Germline V gives CDR1 MNHNS, CDR2 SASEGT. This CDR3 has 15 amino acids. The V and J ends lost 6 bases and 2 bases, in that order; junction bases with no gene match: 8. This chain's CDR3 is CASRVTSGSPYEQYF. The CDR3 DNA sequence: TGTGCCAGCAGGGTGACTAGCGGCTCCCCCTACGAGCAGTACTTC.

In its sample, this clone was seen a few times. The chain is built from TRBV19 and TRBJ1-4; 7 nucleotides line up with TRBD1. Per germline, CDR1 LNHDA and CDR2 SQIVND (reference sequence). Unmatched junction bases numbered 9, after V lost 6 bases and J lost 8 bases. The CDR3 length is 14 residues. The CDR3 protein is CASRFRQGTEKLFF. The CDR3 nucleotides read TGTGCCAGTAGGTTCCGACAGGGTACGGAAAAACTGTTTTTT.

The rearrangement links TRBV27 to TRBJ1-2, with D possibly TRBD1 on 6 matching bases. Trimming stripped 3 bases from V and 4 bases from J, with 12 bases between. CDR1 is MNHEY and CDR2 is SMNVEV in the germline V gene (reference sequence). The CDR3 extends over 14 amino acids. The CDR3 sequence is CASSFNRDSYGYTF. The DNA of the CDR3 is TGTGCCAGCAGTTTCAACAGGGATTCCTATGGCTACACCTTC.

The chain carries TRBV19 and TRBJ2-5; D is perhaps TRBD1 (5 bases). This CDR3 comprises 13 residues. Trimming left V 3 bases short and J 7 bases short, with 12 bases between. From germline, CDR1 is LNHDA and CDR2 SQIVND (reference sequence). The CDR3, as DNA: TGTGCCAGTAGTATGGACACCATCGGGACCCAGTACTTC. Its translation is CASSMDTIGTQYF. The full variable domain, its missing parts supplied by reference TRBV19 and TRBJ2-5, is DGGITQSPKYLFRKEGQNVTLSCEQNLNHDAMYWYRQDPGQGLRLIYYSQIVNDFQKGDIAEGYSVSREKKESFPLTVTSAQKNPTAFYLCASSMDTIGTQYFGPGTRLLVL.

The chain is built from TRBV5-4 and TRBJ2-2; a weak D match, TRBD1 (6 bases). This CDR3 comprises 15 residues. Looked up from germline, CDR1 is SGHNT and CDR2 is YYREEE (reference sequence). V lost 4 bases to trimming and J lost 5 bases, with 15 bases between them. CDR3: CASSPDRIGTGELFF. For the CDR3, the DNA is TGTGCCAGCAGCCCTGACAGGATCGGAACCGGGGAGCTGTTTTTT.

V is TRBV6-1 and J is TRBJ1-1; D is undetermined. The CDR3 covers 14 residues. Germline CDR1 reads MNHNS; CDR2 reads SASEGT. Deletions cut 5 bases from V and 1 base from J, with 11 bases between. This CDR3 is CASSHRATNTEAFF. The CDR3, as DNA: TGTGCCAGCAGTCATCGGGCCACGAACACTGAAGCTTTCTTT.

The chain employs TRBV6-1 and TRBJ1-2; D not resolved. V lost 6 bases and J 4 bases, leaving 9 bases between the germline ends. This CDR3 is built from 12 residues. Germline assignment: CDR1 MNHNS and CDR2 SASEGT. CDR3 nucleotide sequence: TGTGCCAGCAGGGACCGACTCTATGGCTACACCTTC. Translation: CASRDRLYGYTF.

The chain uses TRBV5-1 and TRBJ2-3; 9 nucleotides agree with TRBD1. Trimming removed 4 bases from V and 3 bases from J; junction bases left unmatched: 3. The CDR3 has 14 residues. Germline V gene lookup returns CDR1 SGHRS and CDR2 YFSETQ. This chain's CDR3 is CASSPGQGTDTQYF. In nucleotides, the CDR3 is TGCGCCAGCAGCCCGGGACAGGGAACAGATACGCAGTATTTT.

V gene TRBV7-8 combines with J gene TRBJ1-3; no clear D gene. The germline V gene encodes CDR1 SGHVS and CDR2 FQNEAQ. CDR3 length equals 17 residues. The germline V and J ends were trimmed by 1 base and 3 bases, with 16 bases remaining between them. The CDR3 nucleotides are TGTGCCAGCAGCTTAGACAACCTACCGAAGTTTGGAAACACCATATATTTT. Protein: CASSLDNLPKFGNTIYF.

The table lists this clone with a few counts. The chain has TRBV5-1 and TRBJ2-2; D not certain. The V end lost 0 bases, the J end lost 4 bases, and 4 bases lay between the germline ends. CDR1 and CDR2 from the germline V gene are SGHRS and YFSETQ. The CDR3 runs 13 residues. The CDR3 DNA is TGCGCCAGCAGCTTGGACAGCACCGGGGAGCTGTTTTTT. Translating gives CASSLDSTGELFF.

The sample holds one count of this clone. The chain joins TRBV11-2 to TRBJ1-5, with a possible D match to TRBD1 (6 bases). The CDR3 runs 15 residues. Trimming removed 0 bases from V and 3 bases from J, with 9 bases in between. The germline CDR1 and CDR2 sequences are SGHAT and FQNNGV. CDR3 residues: CASSLEQGPNQPQHF. In nucleotides, the CDR3 is TGTGCCAGCAGCTTAGAGCAGGGGCCCAATCAGCCCCAGCATTTT.

This clone appeared a single time. The chain has TRBV27 and TRBJ1-1; D is unresolved. V gave up 3 bases and J gave up 3 bases, with 11 bases separating them. The CDR3 loop spans 14 amino acids. CDR1 MNHEY and CDR2 SMNVEV come from the germline V gene (reference sequence). The CDR3 nucleotides are TGTGCCAGCAGTTTGAGTTTGGTGGACACTGAAGCTTTCTTT. Its protein is CASSLSLVDTEAFF.

The rearrangement links TRBV27 to TRBJ2-7, with 9 bases identical to TRBD2. V lost 4 bases to trimming and J lost 2 bases; unmatched junction nucleotides: 12. Germline CDR1 and CDR2: MNHEY and SMNVEV (reference sequence). The CDR3 is 17 amino acids. DNA for the CDR3: TGTGCCAGCAGTTCCTCACCAGTAGCGGGGGCGACCTACGAGCAGTACTTC. This encodes CASSSSPVAGATYEQYF.

The sample holds a few counts of this clone. This sequence joins TRBV10-3 and TRBJ1-1; D remains ambiguous. The CDR3 extends over 13 amino acids. Germline V CDR1 and CDR2: ENHRY, SYGVKD. The germline V and J ends were trimmed by 9 bases and 6 bases, with 17 bases remaining between them. The CDR3 nucleotides are TGTGCCATTCTCGAACAAGTGTGGGCTGAAGCTTTCTTT. Protein sequence: CAILEQVWAEAFF.

J is TRBJ1-1 and V is TRBV6-5, with no clear D. The CDR3 consists of 12 residues. In germline, CDR1 is MNHEY, CDR2 SVGAGI. V was shortened by 6 bases and J by 4 bases, with 9 bases between the two germline ends. The DNA of the CDR3 is TGTGCCAGCAGGTCCGCCCTCACTGAAGCTTTCTTT. It specifies CASRSALTEAFF.

The chain links TRBV5-1 to TRBJ2-3; D is undetermined. The CDR3 has 15 amino acids. V dropped 0 bases and J dropped 0 bases, with 8 bases sitting between them. Germline assignment: CDR1 SGHRS and CDR2 YFSETQ. The CDR3 here is CASSLVPPSTDTQYF. The CDR3 DNA reads as TGCGCCAGCAGCTTGGTACCACCTAGCACAGATACGCAGTATTTT. Complete variable domain (other parts from reference TRBV5-1 and TRBJ2-3): KAGVTQTPRYLIKTRGQQVTLSCSPISGHRSVSWYQQTPGQGLQFLFEYFSETQRNKGNFPGRFSGRQFSNSRSEMNVSTLELGDSALYLCASSLVPPSTDTQYFGPGTRLTVL.

This sequence joins TRBV11-2 and TRBJ1-1, with D tentatively TRBD1 (6 bases). This CDR3 is built from 15 residues. The germline CDR1 and CDR2 sequences are SGHAT and FQNNGV. Trimming took off 4 bases at V and 4 bases at J, with 16 bases between the two ends. The CDR3 sequence is CASSSGPGAVTEAFF. The CDR3 DNA reads TGTGCCAGCAGCTCAGGACCGGGGGCGGTCACTGAAGCTTTCTTT.

The rearrangement uses TRBV18 and TRBJ2-1; 9 nucleotides match TRBD2. CDR3 length equals 15 residues. Trimming cost V 3 bases and J 7 bases; bases outside gene matches: 7. The germline V gene encodes CDR1 KGHSH and CDR2 LQKENI. This chain's CDR3 is CASSPGGGARNEQFF. The CDR3 nucleotides read TGTGCCAGCTCACCTGGCGGGGGGGCTAGAAATGAGCAGTTCTTC.

The rearrangement uses TRBV9 and TRBJ2-1; D is unresolved. The ends were cut back, 5 bases at V and 9 bases at J, with 12 bases in the middle. Germline V gives CDR1 SGDLS, CDR2 YYNGEE. The CDR3 totals 12 residues. The chain's CDR3 is CASSGVPSEQFF. The DNA of the CDR3 is TGTGCCAGCAGTGGAGTCCCGAGTGAGCAGTTCTTC. Supplemented by reference TRBV9 and TRBJ2-1, the full variable domain reads DSGVTQTPKHLITATGQRVTLRCSPRSGDLSVYWYQQSLDQGLQFLIQYYNGEERAKGNILERFSAQQFPDLHSELNLSSLELGDSALYFCASSGVPSEQFFGPGTRLTVL.

V usage is TRBV13 and J usage is TRBJ2-5, with 8 bases lining up with TRBD1. The trim removed 5 bases at V and 5 bases at J, leaving 7 bases unmatched. This CDR3 has 14 amino acids. Germline V gene data show CDR1 as PRHDT and CDR2 as FYEKMQ (reference sequence). This chain's CDR3 is CASSTYRGMETQYF. In DNA, the CDR3 is TGTGCCAGCAGCACGTACAGGGGGATGGAGACCCAGTACTTC.

The CDR3 region is CASSFDPTGVGATNEKLFF. DNA for the CDR3: TGCGCCAGCAGCTTCGACCCCACAGGGGTGGGTGCAACTAATGAAAAACTGTTTTTT. The genes are TRBV5-1 and TRBJ1-4; 7 nucleotides match TRBD1. The CDR3 extends over 19 amino acids. V lost 2 bases, J lost 0 bases, and 13 bases stayed unmatched. In germline, CDR1 is SGHRS, CDR2 YFSETQ.

This clone was seen once. The genes are TRBV5-1 and TRBJ2-5; 11 nucleotides agree with TRBD2. Per the germline V gene, CDR1 is SGHRS and CDR2 is YFSETQ. The J segment lost 5 bases and the V segment lost 0 bases, leaving 12 bases of the junction unmatched. This CDR3 is 18 amino acids long. The CDR3 nucleotides are TGCGCCAGCAGCTTGGGAATTTCGGCTAGCGGGGGGTTGGAGACCCAGTACTTC. Translation gives CASSLGISASGGLETQYF.

The rearrangement links TRBV28 to TRBJ2-2; a possible D gene is TRBD2 (5 bases). The CDR3 has 15 amino acids. Germline-derived CDR1 and CDR2 are MDHEN and SYDVKM. V shed 2 bases and J shed 0 bases, with 7 bases lying between them. The CDR3 DNA is TGTGCCAGCAGTTTAAGAGGGCCGAACACCGGGGAGCTGTTTTTT. Amino acid sequence: CASSLRGPNTGELFF.

The chain is built from TRBV6-5 and TRBJ2-7; TRBD1 is a possible D gene (5 bases). V was trimmed by 6 bases and J by 2 bases, leaving 17 bases between them. Per the germline V gene, CDR1 is MNHEY and CDR2 is SVGAGI. The CDR3 runs to 15 residues. Here the CDR3 reads CASSVNPGFPYEQYF. CDR3 nucleotides: TGTGCCAGCAGCGTCAACCCAGGGTTCCCCTACGAGCAGTACTTC.

This clone was seen once. This sequence joins TRBV10-3 and TRBJ1-1, with D possibly TRBD1 on 5 matching bases. Germline CDR1 is ENHRY and CDR2 is SYGVKD. Trimming took off 6 bases at V and 1 base at J, with 9 bases between the two ends. The CDR3 is made up of 13 amino acids. DNA for the CDR3: TGTGCCATCAGCCCTACAGGGAACACTGAAGCTTTCTTT. Translated, it gives CAISPTGNTEAFF.

Turning to this clone: One end of the junction fails to match germline, which may point to a read error. This sample includes further DNA sequences coding for the same CDR3. This rearrangement joins TRBV11-1 to TRBJ1-2; the D gene is possibly TRBD1 (5 bases). CDR1 and CDR2 from the germline V gene are SGHAT and FQDESV (reference sequence). This CDR3 spans 14 amino acids. The CDR3: CASSFAGAGSGYTF. CDR3 sequence (DNA): TGCGCCAGCAGCTTCGCCGGGGCGGGGTCGGGCTACACCTTC. Variable domain in full (rest from reference TRBV11-1 and TRBJ1-2): EAEVAQSPRYKITEKSQAVAFWCDPISGHATLYWYRQILGQGPELLVQFQDESVVDDSQLPKDRFSAERLKGVDSTLKIQPAELGDSAMYLCASSFAGAGSGYTFGSGTRLTVV.

The rearrangement uses TRBV2 and TRBJ1-1, with 7 bases that match TRBD1. The junction had 5 bases not matched to a gene; V was cut back by 4 bases and J by 9 bases. CDR3 size: 12 residues. The germline V gene has CDR1 SNHLY and CDR2 FYNNEI. CDR3 protein: CASSAGTEKAFF. In nucleotides, the CDR3 is TGTGCCAGCAGTGCCGGGACAGAAAAAGCTTTCTTT.

A single count supports this clone. In nucleotides, the CDR3 is TGTGCCAGCAGTTTCCGGGACAGGGTCTACAATGAGCAGTTCTTC. Translating it yields CASSFRDRVYNEQFF. The gene calls are TRBV28 and TRBJ2-1, with 9 bases matching TRBD1. Germline CDR1 MDHEN, CDR2 SYDVKM. The junction had 3 bases not matched to a gene; V was cut back by 3 bases and J by 3 bases. CDR3 length equals 15 residues.

CDR3 amino acids: CAWRKAGVNEQYF. CDR3 DNA: TGTGCCTGGCGGAAGGCAGGGGTTAACGAGCAGTACTTC. J is TRBJ2-7 and V is TRBV30; perhaps TRBD1 as D (6 bases). Trimming pared 5 bases from V and 5 bases from J, leaving 16 bases between. The CDR3 length is 13 residues. Germline V gene sequence: CDR1 GTSNPN, CDR2 SVGIG (reference sequence).